The 32 T cell receptor beta chains below were found in one sample sequenced in a study of cytomegalovirus exposure and HLA in healthy donors. A multiplex PCR was run with 60 Vbeta primers and 13 Jbeta primers. The data were produced by immunoSEQ multiplex PCR, yet TCRdb's version contains in-frame clones alone and is incomplete. The sample shows over 95,000 clones, roughly 76% of them seen only once. Sequencing used PBMCs. These receptors all stem from a woman aged 40 to 50 in good health and CMV-seropositive.

In DNA, the CDR3 is TGTGCCATCAGTCCGGCCGGAGGCAATCAGCCCCAGCATTTT. Its translation: CAISPAGGNQPQHF. This chain joins TRBV10-3 and TRBJ1-5, with D unclear. Germline CDR1 is ENHRY and CDR2 is SYGVKD. The CDR3 sequence is 14 residues long. Trimming took off 5 bases at V and 2 bases at J, with 10 bases between the two ends.

This clone was recorded only once. The CDR3 loop is CASSLSRGLREYNYGYTF. The CDR3 DNA follows: TGTGCCAGCAGTTTATCGAGAGGTCTCCGGGAATATAACTATGGCTACACCTTC. V is TRBV27 and J is TRBJ1-2, with D hard to call. The germline CDR1 and CDR2 sequences are MNHEY and SMNVEV (reference sequence). Trimming removed 0 bases from V and 1 base from J, with 18 bases in between. The CDR3 runs 18 residues.

The chain recombines TRBV27 with TRBJ1-6; no reliable D call. V was pared by 7 bases and J by 5 bases, with 15 bases between. The germline V gene has CDR1 MNHEY and CDR2 SMNVEV (reference sequence). The CDR3 runs to 15 residues. This chain's CDR3 is CASKIGWEDNSPLHF. The CDR3 coding sequence is TGTGCCAGCAAGATAGGTTGGGAGGATAATTCACCCCTCCACTTT.

The rearrangement joins TRBV6-5 to TRBJ1-1, with D perhaps matching TRBD1 (6 bases). The V end lost 4 bases, the J end lost 11 bases, and 17 bases lay between the germline ends. In germline, CDR1 is MNHEY, CDR2 SVGAGI. This CDR3 has 13 amino acids. In nucleotides, the CDR3 is TGTGCCAGCAGTTCACCAACAGGGAATCGGGCTTTCTTT. This encodes CASSSPTGNRAFF.

The rearrangement joins TRBV19 to TRBJ2-5, with TRBD1 matching over 9 bases. CDR1 is LNHDA and CDR2 is SQIVND in the germline V gene (reference sequence). CDR3 length: 15 residues. Trimming removed 4 bases from V and 5 bases from J; junction bases left unmatched: 8. CDR3 sequence reads: CASSTQTGGGETQYF. CDR3 nucleotides: TGTGCCAGTAGTACCCAAACAGGGGGCGGCGAGACCCAGTACTTC.

This chain connects TRBV6-5 to TRBJ2-7; the D gene is possibly TRBD2 (5 bases). CDR3 length equals 13 residues. Germline V lookup: CDR1 MNHEY, CDR2 SVGAGI. V was cut by 2 bases and J by 2 bases, with 7 bases left in between. The CDR3 sequence is CASSYEGTYEQYF. In nucleotides, the CDR3 is TGTGCCAGCAGTTACGAGGGTACCTACGAGCAGTACTTC.

This clone was observed a handful of times. The J gene is TRBJ2-5, the V gene TRBV2, with 13 bases that match TRBD2. The germline CDR1 and CDR2 sequences are SNHLY and FYNNEI. J was trimmed by 5 bases and V by 6 bases; bases with no gene match: 6. The CDR3 has 15 residues. DNA of the CDR3: TGTGCCAGCAGCGGGACTAGCGGGAATCTGGAGACCCAGTACTTC. It is translated as CASSGTSGNLETQYF.

The chain is built from TRBV2 and TRBJ2-3, with 7 bases aligning to TRBD1. Germline lookup yields CDR1 SNHLY and CDR2 FYNNEI. This CDR3 has 18 amino acids. V lost 6 bases, J lost 1 base, and 16 bases stayed unmatched. The CDR3 sequence: CASSKRNRAQGGTDTQYF. The CDR3 bases are TGTGCCAGCAGCAAACGAAACCGGGCCCAGGGGGGCACAGATACGCAGTATTTT.

This clone was observed once. Germline and junction disagree at one end, which may indicate a read error. Additional DNA sequences in this sample encode the identical CDR3. The rearrangement joins TRBV19 to TRBJ2-5; 10 bases agree with TRBD1. Germline CDR1 LNHDA, CDR2 SQIVND (reference sequence). CDR3 length: 15 amino acids. In DNA form, the CDR3 reads TGCGCCAGTAGTATAGGCGGGACAGGGGTGGAGACCCAGTACTTC. It specifies CASSIGGTGVETQYF.

V gene TRBV7-2 combines with J gene TRBJ2-7; D is perhaps TRBD2 (6 bases). V was pared by 7 bases and J by 7 bases, with 17 bases between. The germline V gene has CDR1 SGHTA and CDR2 FQGNSA. CDR3 length equals 13 residues. CDR3 region: CASTTVAGSEQYF. CDR3 nucleotides: TGTGCCAGCACCACCGTGGCGGGGAGTGAGCAGTACTTC. Full variable domain (rest looked up from reference TRBV7-2 and TRBJ2-7): GAGVSQSPSNKVTEKGKDVELRCDPISGHTALYWYRQSLGQGLEFLIYFQGNSAPDKSGLPSDRFSAERTGGSVSTLTIQRTQQEDSAVYLCASTTVAGSEQYFGPGTRLTVT.

This clone occurred once. V and J are TRBV2 and TRBJ2-3; the D is unclear. The CDR3 totals 14 residues. CDR1 and CDR2 from the germline V gene are SNHLY and FYNNEI. Between the trimmed V and J ends, which lost 1 base and 3 bases, there was a span of 8 bases. For the CDR3, the DNA is TGTGCCAGCAGTGAAGGGGCTGGAACAGATACGCAGTATTTT. Its protein product is CASSEGAGTDTQYF.

This clone appeared once. The gene calls are TRBV6-6 and TRBJ1-2; 9 nucleotides align to TRBD1. The length of the CDR3 is 13 residues. The V and J ends lost 7 bases and 6 bases, in that order; junction bases with no gene match: 6. The germline V gene encodes CDR1 MNHNY and CDR2 SVGAGI (reference sequence). The CDR3 DNA reads TGTGCCAGCATCTCAGGACAGGGGAATGGCTACACCTTC. Its translation: CASISGQGNGYTF.

The chain links TRBV7-8 to TRBJ1-1, with a weak D call TRBD1 (5 bases). The germline V gene has CDR1 SGHVS and CDR2 FQNEAQ. V was clipped by 3 bases and J by 4 bases, with 9 bases between them. This CDR3 has 13 amino acids. The CDR3 region is CASSLRQGTEAFF. The CDR3, as DNA: TGTGCCAGCAGCTTGAGGCAGGGCACTGAAGCTTTCTTT.

The chain recombines TRBV29-1 with TRBJ1-1; TRBD1 is a possible D gene (5 bases). Trimming took 8 bases from V and 4 from J, leaving 14 bases between them. Per germline, CDR1 SQVTM and CDR2 ANQGSEA. This CDR3 is 12 amino acids long. As DNA, the CDR3 is TGCAGCCTGGCAGGGATGGGCACTGAAGCTTTCTTT. Translated, it gives CSLAGMGTEAFF.

The J gene is TRBJ1-1, the V gene TRBV5-1; TRBD1 matches 9 bases. The germline CDR1 and CDR2 sequences are SGHRS and YFSETQ. The CDR3 is made up of 15 amino acids. Germline trimming cut 2 bases from V and 2 bases from J; bases unmatched to any gene: 4. CDR3 amino acids: CASSFGDRVNTEAFF. DNA of the CDR3: TGCGCCAGCAGCTTCGGGGACAGGGTTAACACTGAAGCTTTCTTT.

This chain connects TRBV5-1 to TRBJ1-5, with 7 bases lining up with TRBD1. V trimming: 0 bases; J trimming: 5 bases; junction bases outside the gene matches: 2. The CDR3 spans 14 residues. Looked up from germline, CDR1 is SGHRS and CDR2 is YFSETQ. The CDR3 nucleotides are TGCGCCAGCAGCTTGGGAACAGGGGATCAGCCCCAGCATTTT. Translation: CASSLGTGDQPQHF.

This clone showed up just a few times. The V call is TRBV19, the J call TRBJ2-5; 9 nucleotides line up with TRBD2. The J segment lost 5 bases and the V segment lost 1 base, leaving 8 bases of the junction unmatched. CDR1 is LNHDA and CDR2 is SQIVND in the germline V gene (reference sequence). This CDR3 contains 16 residues. CDR3 loop: CASSIGPSGVYETQYF. The CDR3 bases are TGTGCCAGTAGTATAGGGCCTAGCGGGGTATATGAGACCCAGTACTTC.

This chain links TRBV7-9 with TRBJ2-7, with a tentative D call TRBD1 (7 bases). The V gene's germline CDR1 is SEHNR and CDR2 FQNEAQ (reference sequence). The V end lost 5 bases, the J end lost 5 bases, and 19 bases lay between the germline ends. There are 15 residues in the CDR3. The chain's CDR3 is CASSPPLGGGNEQYF. The CDR3 region has the DNA TGTGCCAGCAGCCCCCCACTAGGGGGCGGGAACGAGCAGTACTTC.

The chain combines TRBV4-1 with TRBJ1-2; 7 nucleotides line up with TRBD1. The CDR3 is made up of 16 amino acids. With 1 base clipped from V and 5 bases from J, the junction kept 10 bases outside the gene matches. The germline V gene encodes CDR1 MGHRA and CDR2 YSYEKL. Here the CDR3 reads CASSQARDSVDYGYTF. CDR3 bases: TGCGCCAGCAGCCAAGCGCGGGACAGCGTCGATTATGGCTACACCTTC.

The J gene is TRBJ2-7, the V gene TRBV7-3; 7 nucleotides match TRBD2. Unmatched junction bases numbered 13, after V lost 5 bases and J lost 3 bases. Germline CDR1 is SGHTA and CDR2 is FQGTGA. The CDR3 contains 16 residues. The DNA of the CDR3 is TGTGCCAGCAGCCCCGGGGCTCCTTCGGGGGGCTACGAGCAGTACTTC. It specifies CASSPGAPSGGYEQYF.

The rearrangement uses TRBV5-6 and TRBJ2-3, with a possible D match to TRBD1 (6 bases). Germline V gene sequence: CDR1 SGHDT, CDR2 YYEEEE. CDR3 length: 15 residues. V was pared by 3 bases and J by 2 bases, with 13 bases between. The CDR3 DNA follows: TGTGCCAGCAGCTCCCGGACAGCGTACACAGATACGCAGTATTTT. Its protein is CASSSRTAYTDTQYF. The complete variable domain, with remaining parts taken from reference TRBV5-6 and TRBJ2-3, reads DAGVTQSPTHLIKTRGQQVTLRCSPKSGHDTVSWYQQALGQGPQFIFQYYEEEERQRGNFPDRFSGHQFPNYSSELNVNALLLGDSALYLCASSSRTAYTDTQYFGPGTRLTVL.

The rearrangement uses TRBV19 and TRBJ1-1; a possible D gene is TRBD1 (6 bases). Germline CDR1 reads LNHDA; CDR2 reads SQIVND (reference sequence). This CDR3 is 14 amino acids long. The germline V and J ends were trimmed by 8 bases and 1 base, with 14 bases remaining between them. The CDR3 DNA is TGTGCCAGTCGAGGGGGGGCACCGAACACTGAAGCTTTCTTT. Translating gives CASRGGAPNTEAFF.

This clone was recorded a few times. The V and J genes are TRBV5-1 and TRBJ2-5, with TRBD2 matching 12 bases. The CDR3 is 17 amino acids. Germline CDR1 SGHRS, CDR2 YFSETQ. V was clipped by 3 bases and J by 1 base; unmatched bases: 7. As DNA, the CDR3 is TGCGCCAGCAGCTCCCTACCGGGACTAGCGGGCCAAGAGACCCAGTACTTC. This gives the protein CASSSLPGLAGQETQYF.

The chain combines TRBV19 with TRBJ1-4; 7 nucleotides align to TRBD1. V shed 10 bases and J 5 bases; nucleotides not matched to a gene: 10. This CDR3 has 14 residues. Per the germline V gene, CDR1 is LNHDA and CDR2 is SQIVND (reference sequence). The CDR3 sequence: CATQEGTANEKLFF. CDR3 sequence (DNA): TGTGCCACTCAGGAGGGGACAGCCAATGAAAAACTGTTTTTT.

J is TRBJ1-2 and V is TRBV5-1; no definite D call. The CDR3 sequence is 12 residues long. The germline gives CDR1 SGHRS, CDR2 YFSETQ. Trimming removed 0 bases at V and 2 bases at J, with 2 bases between. CDR3 sequence reads: CASSLANYGYTF. The CDR3 DNA reads TGCGCCAGCAGCTTGGCGAACTATGGCTACACCTTC. Complete variable domain (other parts from reference TRBV5-1 and TRBJ1-2): KAGVTQTPRYLIKTRGQQVTLSCSPISGHRSVSWYQQTPGQGLQFLFEYFSETQRNKGNFPGRFSGRQFSNSRSEMNVSTLELGDSALYLCASSLANYGYTFGSGTRLTVV.

The chain has TRBV6-5 and TRBJ2-4, with unresolved D. The CDR3 sequence is 14 residues long. Trimming cost V 0 bases and J 8 bases, with 11 bases left between them. Looked up from germline, CDR1 is MNHEY and CDR2 is SVGAGI. The CDR3 protein is CASSYSSTVDIQYF. CDR3 nucleotide sequence: TGTGCCAGCAGTTACTCGAGTACGGTGGACATTCAGTACTTC.

The chain joins TRBV10-3 to TRBJ1-2; TRBD1 is a possible D gene (5 bases). Trimming cost V 5 bases and J 2 bases, with 9 bases left between them. The CDR3 has 13 residues. Per germline, CDR1 ENHRY and CDR2 SYGVKD. CDR3 DNA: TGTGCCATCAGTCAACAGGACAACTATGGCTACACCTTC. Amino acids: CAISQQDNYGYTF.

The rearrangement joins TRBV6-1 to TRBJ1-5; no reliable D call. This CDR3 is built from 11 residues. Germline CDR1 and CDR2: MNHNS and SASEGT. V gave up 5 bases and J gave up 6 bases, with 5 bases separating them. This CDR3 is CASSSIQPQHF. CDR3 in DNA: TGTGCCAGCAGTTCCATTCAGCCCCAGCATTTT.

This chain uses TRBV15 with TRBJ1-2; 7 bases line up with TRBD1. The length of the CDR3 is 18 residues. J gave up 3 bases and V 0 bases, and 13 bases lay outside the gene matches. CDR1 LNHNV and CDR2 YYDKDF come from the germline V gene (reference sequence). The CDR3 DNA sequence: TGTGCCACCAGCAGAGATCCTTCTGGTTTTGACAGGGACTATGGCTACACCTTC. Its translation is CATSRDPSGFDRDYGYTF.

The genes are TRBV5-4 and TRBJ1-2; TRBD1 aligns across 7 bases. V lost 4 bases and J lost 4; bases outside the gene matches: 10. The V gene's germline CDR1 is SGHNT and CDR2 YYREEE (reference sequence). The CDR3 spans 15 residues. The CDR3 here is CASSASSGGGYGYTF. For the CDR3, the DNA is TGTGCCAGCAGCGCCTCATCAGGGGGTGGCTATGGCTACACCTTC.

The chain recombines TRBV4-2 with TRBJ1-4; D not resolved. Germline V gene lookup returns CDR1 LGHNA and CDR2 YNFKEQ. Trimming pared 3 bases from V and 4 bases from J, leaving 9 bases between. There are 14 residues in the CDR3. The CDR3 is CASSQQVINEKLFF. CDR3 DNA: TGTGCCAGCAGCCAGCAGGTCATTAATGAAAAACTGTTTTTT.

This clone was seen a single time. The chain joins TRBV6-1 to TRBJ2-1; TRBD2 agrees at 8 bases. This CDR3 contains 17 residues. V lost 3 bases to trimming and J lost 4 bases; unmatched junction nucleotides: 11. Germline V gene data show CDR1 as MNHNS and CDR2 as SASEGT. The CDR3 nucleotides read TGTGCCAGCAGTGACCCCCGGGCGGGGGGACGTTACAATGAGCAGTTCTTC. Translating it yields CASSDPRAGGRYNEQFF.